These 3 T cell receptor beta chains originate from one sample sequenced in a study of regulatory T cells in long-lasting Graves disease. Researchers made TCR beta libraries by using iRepertoire HTBI primers and running Arm-PCR on CDR3 regions. TCRdb redid the calling of the multiplex PCR reads with MiXCR, one entry per CDR3 protein. The table shows around 500,000 distinct CDR3 sequences, with roughly 13% occurring only once. Sample time point: newly diagnosed GD, antithyroid drugs for less than 3 months. The TCR library was prepared using RNA isolated from PBMCs. These same records also appear under a second study, on T cells in Graves' hyperthyroidism and ophthalmopathy.

Sequenced here: peripheral blood mononuclear cells (PBMCs), sampled at new diagnosis, from a patient treated with antithyroid drugs. The receptors were gathered from a man in his thirties or forties with Graves disease.

This chain joins TRBV29-1 and TRBJ1-1, with a tentative D call TRBD1 (5 bases). V lost 8 bases to trimming and J lost 3 bases, with 13 bases between them. CDR1 is SQVTM and CDR2 is ANQGSEA in the germline V gene. There are 12 residues in the CDR3. CDR3 in amino acids: CSLPGRDTEAFF. CDR3 in DNA: TGCAGCTTGCCCGGCAGGGACACTGAAGCTTTCTTT.

This clonotype was observed a few times. This chain uses TRBV7-2 with TRBJ2-5, with D perhaps being TRBD1 or TRBD2 (5 bases each). The CDR3 spans 13 residues. Germline V gives CDR1 SGHTA, CDR2 FQGNSA. V was trimmed by 9 bases and J by 5 bases, leaving 16 bases between them. In nucleotides, the CDR3 is TGTGCCAGTTGGGACCCAATCAGGGAGACCCAGTACTTC. Protein: CASWDPIRETQYF. Looking up the rest from reference TRBV7-2 and TRBJ2-5 gives the full variable domain: GAGVSQSPSNKVTEKGKDVELRCDPISGHTALYWYRQSLGQGLEFLIYFQGNSAPDKSGLPSDRFSAERTGGSVSTLTIQRTQQEDSAVYLCASWDPIRETQYFGPGTRLLVL.

The rearrangement links TRBV5-1 to TRBJ1-2, with TRBD1 matching over 9 bases. This CDR3 is built from 12 residues. Germline CDR1 and CDR2: SGHRS and YFSETQ. Trimming cost V 0 bases and J 12 bases; bases outside gene matches: 3. The CDR3 protein is CASSLEQGAHTF. The CDR3 DNA reads TGCGCCAGCAGCTTGGAACAGGGGGCGCACACCTTC.